This T cell receptor (beta chain) was recorded in a study of blood T cell repertoires in COVID-19. Followed over time, Seattle patients had been enrolled while infection was active. Germline-derived CDR1 and CDR2 are WNHNN and SYGVQD (reference sequence). Trimming stripped 6 bases from V and 5 bases from J, with 14 bases between. The CDR3 has 14 amino acids. The protocol was immunoSEQ multiplex PCR, while the TCRdb copy is restricted to in-frame clones and leaves out a portion. The table shows some 180,000 clones, with over 75% occurring only once. The TCR originated in a man aged 50-59 years with COVID-19, enrolled during active disease. The sample consisted of peripheral blood. The gene calls are TRBV10-1 and TRBJ1-5, with D possibly TRBD1 on 6 matching bases. The CDR3 loop is CASSPTGIDQPQHF. CDR3 coding DNA: TGCGCCAGCAGCCCTACAGGGATTGATCAGCCCCAGCATTTT.